This T cell receptor (beta chain) stems from a study of blood T cell repertoires in COVID-19. In the study overall: COVID-19 samples collected from the United States, Italy and Spain covered acute and convalescent phases.

Participant ages covered roughly 18 to 89 years across 20 to 25 US areas. A single count supports this clone. Libraries were prepared by immunoSEQ multiplex PCR; TCRdb keeps only in-frame clonotypes and omits some of them. The data contain more than 110,000 clones, approximately 79% of them singletons. Germline V gene sequence: CDR1 KGHSH, CDR2 LQKENI. Trimming cost V 4 bases and J 4 bases; bases outside gene matches: 10. This CDR3 contains 16 residues. The chain couples TRBV18 to TRBJ2-3; TRBD2 aligns across 8 bases. The TCR was taken from a woman aged 45-60 years who had recovered from COVID-19. The sample consisted of PBMCs or T cells enriched from blood (not recorded which). CDR3 sequence: CASSQSGRGAADTQYF. The CDR3 nucleotides read TGTGCCAGCTCACAGTCCGGGCGGGGGGCCGCAGATACGCAGTATTTT.